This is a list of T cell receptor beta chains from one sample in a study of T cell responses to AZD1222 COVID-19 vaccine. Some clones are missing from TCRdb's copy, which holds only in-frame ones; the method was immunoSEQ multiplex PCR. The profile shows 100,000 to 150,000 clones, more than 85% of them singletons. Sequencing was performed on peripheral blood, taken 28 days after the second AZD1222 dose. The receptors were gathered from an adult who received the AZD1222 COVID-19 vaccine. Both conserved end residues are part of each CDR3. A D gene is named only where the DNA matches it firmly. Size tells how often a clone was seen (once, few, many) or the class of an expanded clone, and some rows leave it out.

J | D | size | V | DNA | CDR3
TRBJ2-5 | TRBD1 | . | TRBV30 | TGTGCCTGGAGTTCAGGGGGAGAGACCCAGTACTTC | CAWSSGGETQYF
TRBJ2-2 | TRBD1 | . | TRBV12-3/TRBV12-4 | TGTGCCAGCAGTGGACAGGGCACCGGGGAGCTGTTTTTT | CASSGQGTGELFF
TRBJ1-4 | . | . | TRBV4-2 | TGTGCCAGCAGCCGCACCGAGGGGGGTATCAATGAAAAACTGTTTTTT | CASSRTEGGINEKLFF
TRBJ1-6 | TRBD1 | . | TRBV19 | TGTGCCAGTAGTGCCGACAGGGGTAGCTATAATTCACCCCTCCACTTT | CASSADRGSYNSPLHF
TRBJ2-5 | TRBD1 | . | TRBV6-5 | TGTGCCAGCGCTAGAAACAGGGGGGAGACCCAGTACTTC | CASARNRGETQYF
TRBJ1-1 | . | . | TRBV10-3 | TGTGCCATCAGTGGAGGACAGAATGAAGCTTTCTTT | CAISGGQNEAFF
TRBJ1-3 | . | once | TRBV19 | TGTGCCACACGGACAGTCTCTGGAAACACCATATATTTT | CATRTVSGNTIYF
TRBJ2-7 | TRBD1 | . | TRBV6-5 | TGTGCCAGCACGGGTCGGAGGACAGGGACCTACGAGCAGTACTTC | CASTGRRTGTYEQYF
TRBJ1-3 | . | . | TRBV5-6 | TGTGACGCACCCACTCCGCACTCTGGAAACACCATATATTTT | CDAPTPHSGNTIYF
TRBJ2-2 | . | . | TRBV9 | TGTGCCAGCAGCGTAGTCCCAGGACCCTCGAACACCGGGGAGCTGTTTTTT | CASSVVPGPSNTGELFF
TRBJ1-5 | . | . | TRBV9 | TGTGCCAGCAGTTCAGGTGGCGGGGGCAATCAGCCCCAGCATTTT | CASSSGGGGNQPQHF
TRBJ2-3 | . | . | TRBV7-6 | TGTGCCAGCAGCCTACGGGACCCCTATAGCACAGATACGCAGTATTTT | CASSLRDPYSTDTQYF
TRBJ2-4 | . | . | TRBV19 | TGTGCCAGTAAACCGGGAGTTACTCATGGGGCCAAAAACATTCAGTACTTC | CASKPGVTHGAKNIQYF
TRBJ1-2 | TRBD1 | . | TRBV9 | TGTGCCAGCAGCGGAGTCCCTTTATCTGGACAGGACCTTTATGGCTACACCTTC | CASSGVPLSGQDLYGYTF
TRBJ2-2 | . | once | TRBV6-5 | TGTGCCAACAGGGCTCTTAGGGGAGGGGCCGGGGAGCTGTTTTTT | CANRALRGGAGELFF
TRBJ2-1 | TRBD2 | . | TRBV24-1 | TGTGCCACCAGTGACGCTAGCGGAAACAACAATGAGCAGTTCTTC | CATSDASGNNNEQFF
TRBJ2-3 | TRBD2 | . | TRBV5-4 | TGTGCCAGCATCCGGCGGGGGAGGAGGCGGGATACGCAGTATTTT | CASIRRGRRRDTQYF
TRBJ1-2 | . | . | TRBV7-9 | TGTGCCAGCAGCTCGAGCTATGGCTACACCTTC | CASSSSYGYTF
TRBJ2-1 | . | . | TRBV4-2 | TGTGCCAGCAGCCTCTCGGAGGGCCCCCCCCATGAGCAGTTCTTC | CASSLSEGPPHEQFF
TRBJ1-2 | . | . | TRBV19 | TGTGCCAGTAGTAGGGTGGACTATGGCTACACCTTC | CASSRVDYGYTF
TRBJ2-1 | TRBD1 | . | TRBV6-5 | TGTGCCAGCAGGTACACAGGGGAGTACAATGAGCAGTTCTTC | CASRYTGEYNEQFF
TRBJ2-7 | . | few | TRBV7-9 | TGTGCCAGCAGCTCCCCGGGGGACTCCTACGAGCAGTACTTC | CASSSPGDSYEQYF
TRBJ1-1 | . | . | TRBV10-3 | TGTGCCATCACAAAGGAGGCGAACACTGAAGCTTTCTTT | CAITKEANTEAFF
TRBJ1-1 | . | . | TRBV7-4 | TGTGCCAGCAGCTTCCTAGGGGGATCCAGACGGGCTTTCTTT | CASSFLGGSRRAFF
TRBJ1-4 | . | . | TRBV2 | TGTGCCAGCAGTTTCGATGAAAAACTGTTTTTT | CASSFDEKLFF
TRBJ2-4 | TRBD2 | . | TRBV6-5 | TGTGCCAGCAGTCACGAGCGGGAACCCAAAAACATTCAGTACTTC | CASSHEREPKNIQYF
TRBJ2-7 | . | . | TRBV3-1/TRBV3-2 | TGTGCCAGCAGCGAGGGTAGTAACGTGGACGAGCAGTACTTC | CASSEGSNVDEQYF
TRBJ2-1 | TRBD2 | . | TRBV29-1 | TGCAGCGGCGCGGGGGGAGATCTCTTTAATGAGCAGTTCTTC | CSGAGGDLFNEQFF
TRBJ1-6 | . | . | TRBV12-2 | TGTGCAAGTCGCTCGAGGACGGGGACCTATAATTCACCCCTCCACTTT | CASRSRTGTYNSPLHF
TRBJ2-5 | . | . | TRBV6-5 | TGTGCCAGCAGCTTGGGGGGGCCACAAGAGACCCAGTACTTC | CASSLGGPQETQYF
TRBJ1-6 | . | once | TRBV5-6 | TGTGCCAGCAGCCTGAGAGCTGGGGGCAATTCACCCCTCCACTTT | CASSLRAGGNSPLHF
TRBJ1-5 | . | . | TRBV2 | TGTGCCAGCAGTGAGGCAGAAAATCAGCCCCAGCATTTT | CASSEAENQPQHF
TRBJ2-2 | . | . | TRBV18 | TGTGCCAGCTCGATCTACGGGACGAGCACCGGGGAGCTGTTTTTT | CASSIYGTSTGELFF
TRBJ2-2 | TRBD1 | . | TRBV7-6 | TGTGCCAGCAGCATAGGGGCGACAGGGGGTACCGGGGAGCTGTTTTTT | CASSIGATGGTGELFF
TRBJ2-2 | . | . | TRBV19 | TGTGCCAGTAGCCCCCTGTTTGACACCGGGGAGCTGTTTTTT | CASSPLFDTGELFF
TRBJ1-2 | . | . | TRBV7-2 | TGTGCCAGCAGATTGGGGGGGCCGGACGTCACCTTC | CASRLGGPDVTF
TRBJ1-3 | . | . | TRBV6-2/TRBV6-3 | TGTGCCAGCAGTACAAGACAGCTCAACTCTGGAAACACCATATATTTT | CASSTRQLNSGNTIYF
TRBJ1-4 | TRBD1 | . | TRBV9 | TGTGCCAGCAGCGTAGGTGGTCAGGGGGACGAAAAACTGTTTTTT | CASSVGGQGDEKLFF
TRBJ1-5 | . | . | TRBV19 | TGTGCCAGTAGTATTGTGGCAGGGAATCAGCCCCAGCATTTT | CASSIVAGNQPQHF
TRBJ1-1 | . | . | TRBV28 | TGTGCCAGCAGTTTTTTGGGGCCAGGAGCTTTCTTT | CASSFLGPGAFF
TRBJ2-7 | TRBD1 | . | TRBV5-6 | TGTGCCAGCAGCTTGGCCGGGACAGGGACCTACGAGCAGTACTTC | CASSLAGTGTYEQYF
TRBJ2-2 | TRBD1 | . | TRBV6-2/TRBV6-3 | TGTGCCAGCAGTTACGGGTTCGGGACAGGGAGCAACGGGGAGCTGTTTTTT | CASSYGFGTGSNGELFF
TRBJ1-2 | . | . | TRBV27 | TGTGCCAGCAGTATTCAGGGCACAGCTAGGGGCTACACCTTC | CASSIQGTARGYTF
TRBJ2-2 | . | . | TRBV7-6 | TGTGCCAGCAGCCCGGAGGCGGCGGGAAATGTCGGGGAGCTGTTTTTT | CASSPEAAGNVGELFF
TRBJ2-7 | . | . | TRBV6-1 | TGTGCCAGCAGTGAAGGGCGGTTAAGCTCCTACGAGCAGTACTTC | CASSEGRLSSYEQYF
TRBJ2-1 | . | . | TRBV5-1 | TGCGCCAGCAGCTTGGAAGCTATCTCCAGCTATCAGAACAATGAGCAGTTCTTC | CASSLEAISSYQNNEQFF
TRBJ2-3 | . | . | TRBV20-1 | TGCAGTGCTAGCCTCACAGATACGCAGTATTTT | CSASLTDTQYF
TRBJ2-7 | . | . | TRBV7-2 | TGTGCCAGCAGCTTAGTGGACAGACGCTCTGAGCAGTACTTC | CASSLVDRRSEQYF
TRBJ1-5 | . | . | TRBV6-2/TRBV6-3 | TGTGCCAGCAGCCTAAGTCAGAGGGAGCCCCAGCATTTT | CASSLSQREPQHF
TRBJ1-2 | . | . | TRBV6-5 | TGTGCCACCCGGACCGGGATAACTATTTCAGGCTACACCTTC | CATRTGITISGYTF